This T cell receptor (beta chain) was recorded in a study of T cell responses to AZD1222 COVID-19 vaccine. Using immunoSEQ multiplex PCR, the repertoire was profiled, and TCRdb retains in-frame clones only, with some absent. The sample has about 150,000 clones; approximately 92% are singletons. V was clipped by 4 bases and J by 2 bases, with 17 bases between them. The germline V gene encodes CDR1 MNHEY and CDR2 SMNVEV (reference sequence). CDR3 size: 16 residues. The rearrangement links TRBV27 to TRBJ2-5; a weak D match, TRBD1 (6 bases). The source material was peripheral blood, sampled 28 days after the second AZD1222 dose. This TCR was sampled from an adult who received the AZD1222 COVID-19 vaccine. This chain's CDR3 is CASSSMGADRQETQYF. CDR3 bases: TGTGCCAGCAGTTCTATGGGGGCGGATCGACAAGAGACCCAGTACTTC.